The clone carrying this T cell receptor (beta chain) was recorded a few times. Its antigen is undetermined. This sample was included in a study of blood T cells in healthy people across ages. Study context: Template-switching capture recovered about one barcoded beta molecule per two T cells. The study's findings and limits: Older individuals had lower TCR beta diversity per million T cells (the decline was roughly linear).

Combining a sample-barcoded 5' primer with a J-beta primer mix, a second PCR ran for about 6 to 11 cycles. TCRdb reanalysed the 5' RACE reads using MiXCR and keeps one entry per CDR3 protein. The sample carries fewer than 2 million distinct CDR3 sequences, approximately 39% recorded once. Healthy individuals of Caucasian origin from Russia, aged 6 to 90, served as donors. In germline, CDR1 is MDHEN, CDR2 SYDVKM. The CDR3 extends over 16 amino acids. V dropped 5 bases and J dropped 2; count of bases not matched to a gene: 11. Material: blood. The clonotype comes from a human donor in good health. V is TRBV28 and J is TRBJ1-2; 7 bases match TRBD1. CDR3 nucleotides: TGTGCCAGCAGTCCAGGGGGGGCCGGGAACAACTATGGCTACACCTTC. It translates to CASSPGGAGNNYGYTF.